The 16 T cell receptor beta chains below come from one sample, sequenced in a study of T cells after somatic rescue of genetic block. Profiled with immunoSEQ multiplex PCR; TCRdb holds only in-frame clones, not every one. This sample has about 72,000 clones; roughly 93% occur once, and the top ten carry 2.5% to 3%. Sequenced: peripheral blood mononuclear cells (PBMCs). The receptors were gathered from a man aged 25 to 40.

The count of this clone is one. The J gene is TRBJ2-7, the V gene TRBV7-9; D might be TRBD2 (5 bases). The germline V gene has CDR1 SEHNR and CDR2 FQNEAQ (reference sequence). The CDR3 has 13 residues. V gave up 4 bases and J gave up 4 bases, with 11 bases separating them. Here the CDR3 DNA reads TGTGCCAGCAGCTCCCTGACGGGGTACGAGCAGTACTTC. Its translation is CASSSLTGYEQYF.

The genes are TRBV29-1 and TRBJ2-3, with 8 bases matching TRBD2. V shed 7 bases, J shed 0 bases, and the junction held 6 bases outside the gene matches. Germline loops: CDR1 SQVTM, CDR2 ANQGSEA. The CDR3 totals 14 residues. CDR3 nucleotide sequence: TGCAGCGCCCACGGGGGGGTGAGCACAGATACGCAGTATTTT. Translation: CSAHGGVSTDTQYF.

The V gene is TRBV9, the J gene TRBJ2-3; D is possibly TRBD1 (5 bases). CDR3 length: 14 amino acids. Looked up from germline, CDR1 is SGDLS and CDR2 is YYNGEE. V was pared by 2 bases and J by 2 bases, with 9 bases between. The CDR3 sequence: CASSVDSFTDTQYF. The CDR3 nucleotides read TGTGCCAGCAGCGTTGACAGTTTCACAGATACGCAGTATTTT.

The J gene is TRBJ2-7, the V gene TRBV19; TRBD1 matches at 7 bases. Trimming removed 7 bases from V and 0 bases from J; junction bases left unmatched: 12. The length of the CDR3 is 16 residues. The V gene's germline CDR1 is LNHDA and CDR2 SQIVND (reference sequence). The CDR3 here is CASTLQGCPSSYEQYF. DNA of the CDR3: TGTGCCAGTACCCTACAGGGGTGCCCCAGCTCCTACGAGCAGTACTTC.

This rearrangement joins TRBV6-6 to TRBJ2-1, with D tentatively TRBD2 (6 bases). Per the germline V gene, CDR1 is MNHNY and CDR2 is SVGAGI (reference sequence). The CDR3 loop spans 14 amino acids. Trimming removed 4 bases at V and 9 bases at J, with 16 bases between. CDR3 residues: CASSWDSAGSEQFF. CDR3 in DNA: TGTGCCAGCAGTTGGGACTCGGCCGGCAGTGAGCAGTTCTTC.

The V call is TRBV11-2, the J call TRBJ2-7; 10 nucleotides match TRBD1. V trimming: 4 bases; J trimming: 4 bases; junction bases outside the gene matches: 7. CDR1 and CDR2 (germline): SGHAT, FQNNGV. The CDR3 spans 15 residues. CDR3 sequence: CASSSKTGGSYEQYF. The CDR3 DNA is TGTGCCAGCAGCTCAAAGACAGGGGGCAGTTACGAGCAGTACTTC.

The genes are TRBV28 and TRBJ2-1, with 11 positions matching TRBD2. CDR3 size: 15 residues. With 5 bases clipped from V and 9 bases from J, the junction kept 9 bases outside the gene matches. Germline assignment: CDR1 MDHEN and CDR2 SYDVKM. The CDR3 bases are TGTGCCAGCAGTCAATTGACTAGCGGGACTCCTGAGCAGTTCTTC. As protein: CASSQLTSGTPEQFF.

The chain has TRBV7-8 and TRBJ1-5; 12 bases match TRBD1. The CDR3 is 16 amino acids. V was clipped by 5 bases and J by 6 bases; unmatched bases: 8. Germline assignment: CDR1 SGHVS and CDR2 FQNEAQ. CDR3 in amino acids: CASSQGDRGPSQPQHF. The CDR3 bases are TGTGCCAGCAGCCAGGGGGACAGGGGGCCTAGTCAGCCCCAGCATTTT.

The rearrangement uses TRBV13 and TRBJ2-5, with 8 positions matching TRBD1. Germline V CDR1 and CDR2: PRHDT, FYEKMQ (reference sequence). This CDR3 is built from 15 residues. V lost 5 bases to trimming and J lost 5 bases; unmatched junction nucleotides: 10. The CDR3 is CASSIWTGTRETQYF. The CDR3 DNA follows: TGTGCCAGCAGCATATGGACAGGGACGAGGGAGACCCAGTACTTC.

The gene calls are TRBV7-9 and TRBJ2-7; D tentatively fits TRBD1 or TRBD2 (5 bases each). Trimming took 5 bases from V and 0 from J, leaving 11 bases between them. The germline CDR1 and CDR2 sequences are SEHNR and FQNEAQ (reference sequence). The CDR3 has 14 residues. The CDR3: CASSARDLSYEQYF. The CDR3 DNA reads as TGTGCCAGCAGCGCCCGGGACCTCTCCTACGAGCAGTACTTC. The full variable domain, in which reference TRBV7-9 and TRBJ2-7 provide the parts outside the CDR3, is DTGVSQNPRHKITKRGQNVTFRCDPISEHNRLYWYRQTLGQGPEFLTYFQNEAQLEKSRLLSDRFSAERPKGSFSTLEIQRTEQGDSAMYLCASSARDLSYEQYFGPGTRLTVT.

This chain joins TRBV11-2 and TRBJ1-3; D is undetermined. The germline gives CDR1 SGHAT, CDR2 FQNNGV. Trimming removed 5 bases at V and 8 bases at J, with 13 bases between. This CDR3 has 13 amino acids. The CDR3 coding sequence is TGTGCCAGCAGCCCCGTCGGAGGAGACACCATATATTTT. This gives the protein CASSPVGGDTIYF.

This chain connects TRBV19 to TRBJ2-4, with a possible D match to TRBD2 (6 bases). The CDR3 is 14 amino acids. Germline CDR1 LNHDA, CDR2 SQIVND (reference sequence). V was pared by 3 bases and J by 6 bases, with 12 bases between. The CDR3 region is CASSIGGAVNIQYF. For the CDR3, the DNA is TGTGCCAGTAGTATCGGAGGGGCTGTAAACATTCAGTACTTC.

CDR3 amino acids: CASSLSGTASWAQYF. The CDR3 coding sequence is TGTGCCAGCAGCCTCTCGGGGACAGCCTCATGGGCCCAGTACTTC. This sequence joins TRBV14 and TRBJ2-5; TRBD1 agrees at 7 bases. Germline assignment: CDR1 SGHDN and CDR2 FVKESK. The CDR3 runs to 15 residues. The V gene end was trimmed by 4 bases and the J gene end by 9 bases; junction bases not matched to a gene: 14. The full variable domain, its missing parts supplied by reference TRBV14 and TRBJ2-5, is EAGVTQFPSHSVIEKGQTVTLRCDPISGHDNLYWYRRVMGKEIKFLLHFVKESKQDESGMPNNRFLAERTGGTYSTLKVQPAELEDSGVYFCASSLSGTASWAQYFGPGTRLLVL.

This clone was observed once. The V and J genes are TRBV2 and TRBJ2-3; 10 bases fit TRBD2. Germline V lookup: CDR1 SNHLY, CDR2 FYNNEI. The J segment lost 4 bases and the V segment lost 2 bases, leaving 12 bases of the junction unmatched. The CDR3 is made up of 18 amino acids. CDR3 in amino acids: CASSETPGGAGGPDTQYF. The DNA of the CDR3 is TGTGCCAGCAGTGAAACGCCCGGGGGAGCGGGGGGGCCAGATACGCAGTATTTT.

This clone has a single count. The CDR3 loop reads CASISARGFSTDTQYF. The DNA of the CDR3 is TGTGCCAGCATATCCGCTAGAGGATTTAGCACAGATACGCAGTATTTT. V and J are TRBV11-2 and TRBJ2-3; D gene uncertain. This CDR3 has 16 amino acids. Deletions cut 7 bases from V and 0 bases from J, with 17 bases between. In germline, CDR1 is SGHAT, CDR2 FQNNGV.

As DNA, the CDR3 is TGCGCCAGCAGCCAAGCAGGGGATGGGGCCAACGTCCTGACTTTC. Its protein is CASSQAGDGANVLTF. The chain employs TRBV4-1 and TRBJ2-6; D may be TRBD1 (6 bases). The CDR3 spans 15 residues. Trimming shortened V by 1 base and J by 3 bases, and 7 bases separated the two germline ends. Germline CDR1 and CDR2: MGHRA and YSYEKL.